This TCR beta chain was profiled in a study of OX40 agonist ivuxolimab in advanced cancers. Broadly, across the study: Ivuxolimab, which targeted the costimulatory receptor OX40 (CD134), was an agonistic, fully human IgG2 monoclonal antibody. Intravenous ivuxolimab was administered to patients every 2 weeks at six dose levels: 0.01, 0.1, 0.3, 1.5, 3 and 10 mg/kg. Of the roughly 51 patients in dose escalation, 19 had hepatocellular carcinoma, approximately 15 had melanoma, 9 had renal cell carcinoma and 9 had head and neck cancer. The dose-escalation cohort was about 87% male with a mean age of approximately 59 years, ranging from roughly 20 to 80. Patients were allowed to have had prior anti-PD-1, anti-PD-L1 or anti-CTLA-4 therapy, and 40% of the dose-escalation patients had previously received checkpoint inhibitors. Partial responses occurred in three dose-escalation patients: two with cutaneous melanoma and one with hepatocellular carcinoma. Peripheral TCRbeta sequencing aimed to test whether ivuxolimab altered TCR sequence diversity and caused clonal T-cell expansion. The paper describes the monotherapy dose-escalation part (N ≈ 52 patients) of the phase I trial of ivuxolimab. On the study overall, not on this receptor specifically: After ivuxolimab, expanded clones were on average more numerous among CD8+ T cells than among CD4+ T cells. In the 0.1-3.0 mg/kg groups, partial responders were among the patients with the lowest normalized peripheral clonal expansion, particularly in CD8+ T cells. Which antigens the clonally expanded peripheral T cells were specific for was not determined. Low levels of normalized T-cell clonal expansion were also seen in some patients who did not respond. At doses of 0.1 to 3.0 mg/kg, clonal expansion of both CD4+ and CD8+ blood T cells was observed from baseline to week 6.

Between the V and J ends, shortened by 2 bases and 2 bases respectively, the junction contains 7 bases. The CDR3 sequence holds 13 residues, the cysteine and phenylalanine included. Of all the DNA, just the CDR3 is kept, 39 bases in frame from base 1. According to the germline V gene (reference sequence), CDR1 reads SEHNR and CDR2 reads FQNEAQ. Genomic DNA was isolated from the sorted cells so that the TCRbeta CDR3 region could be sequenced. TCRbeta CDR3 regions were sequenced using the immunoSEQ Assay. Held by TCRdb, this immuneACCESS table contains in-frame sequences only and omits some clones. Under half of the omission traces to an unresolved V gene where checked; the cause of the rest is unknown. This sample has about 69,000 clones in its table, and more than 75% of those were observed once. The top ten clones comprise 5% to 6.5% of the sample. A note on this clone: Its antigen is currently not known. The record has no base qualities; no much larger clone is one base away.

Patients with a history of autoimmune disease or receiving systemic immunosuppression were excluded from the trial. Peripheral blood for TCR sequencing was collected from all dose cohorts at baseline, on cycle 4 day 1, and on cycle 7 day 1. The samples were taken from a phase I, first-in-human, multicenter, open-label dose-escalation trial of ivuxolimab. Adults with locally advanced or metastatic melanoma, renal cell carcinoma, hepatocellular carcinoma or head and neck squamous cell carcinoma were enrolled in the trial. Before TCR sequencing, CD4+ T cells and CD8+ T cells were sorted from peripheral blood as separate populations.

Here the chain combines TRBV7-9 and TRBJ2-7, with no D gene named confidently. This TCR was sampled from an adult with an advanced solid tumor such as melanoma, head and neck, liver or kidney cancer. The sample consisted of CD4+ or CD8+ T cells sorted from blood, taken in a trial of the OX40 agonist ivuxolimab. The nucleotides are TGTGCCAGCAGCTTAAGCAGTACCTACGAGCAGTACTTC. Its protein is CASSLSSTYEQYF.